This T cell receptor (beta chain) originates from a study of blood T cell repertoires in COVID-19. Across the study: The United States, Italy and Spain were the sources of the acute and convalescent COVID-19 samples. PBMCs, B-cell-depleted T cells, or T cells provided the cDNA or gDNA that made up the material.

The authors' processing: Quantification of nucleated cells was approximated via reference gene primer amplification. The table came from immunoSEQ multiplex PCR; TCRdb's copy has only in-frame clones and leaves some out. Clone size and the V and J calls come from that table; the DNA yielded D and trimming. The profile shows roughly 220,000 clones, about 85% of them singletons. This clone came up once. Germline-derived CDR1 and CDR2 are SGHTA and FQGNSA. This CDR3 has 15 residues. V lost 2 bases and J 7 bases, leaving 12 bases between the germline ends. The TCR was taken from a man aged 25 to 45 with active or convalescent COVID-19. The sample consisted of peripheral blood. The V and J genes are TRBV7-2 and TRBJ1-6; D is unresolved. The CDR3 DNA reads as TGTGCCAGCAGCTTATCCGGCGGAACAAATTCACCCCTCCACTTT. Encoded protein: CASSLSGGTNSPLHF.